The clone carrying this T cell receptor beta chain has just a few counts. What it recognizes is unknown. An end of the junction differs from the germline gene, which may be a read error. This specimen comes from a study of T-cell reconstitution after alpha-beta-depleted transplantation in children. For TCRbeta, the library was prepared with unique molecular identifiers. TCRdb reanalysed the PCR reads using MiXCR and keeps one entry per CDR3 protein. The sample shows 700,000 or so distinct CDR3 sequences, around 14% of them seen only once. Germline CDR1 is MGHRA and CDR2 is YSYEKL. This CDR3 is 13 amino acids long. Study-wide points: Hyperexpanded clones declined; after one year, newly produced T cells mostly supplied diversity.

This sequence was found in a girl aged 2-10 years with congenital amegakaryocytic thrombocytopenia, due to receive a stem cell transplant. This sample comprised PBMCs, obtained before TCRalphabeta/CD19-depleted stem cell transplant. The rearrangement uses TRBV4-1 and TRBJ2-2; D call uncertain. CDR3 coding DNA: TGCGCCAGCAGCCAAGAACTCACCTGGGAGCTGTTTTTT. Protein sequence: CASSQELTWELFF.